Listed below are T cell receptor beta chains from one sample, sequenced in a study of CD8 T cells in Susac syndrome. TCRdb itself ran the immunoSEQ multiplex PCR reads through MiXCR, one entry per CDR3 protein. This sample has some 170,000 distinct CDR3 sequences, with about 95% found just once. Sequenced: CD4+ T cells from PBMCs. The receptors come from a human donor in good health. CDR3s include the opening cysteine and the closing phenylalanine or tryptophan. Each record gives: CDR3 protein, J gene, V gene.

CDR3: CAWTQGGRQFF
J: TRBJ2-1
V: TRBV30

CDR3: CASTAPARQGRNEQFF
J: TRBJ2-1
V: TRBV2

CDR3: CAWRAPPGPSYEQYF
J: TRBJ2-7
V: TRBV30

CDR3: CSASVSGTQYF
J: TRBJ2-5
V: TRBV20-1

CDR3: CATSGTGGNQPQHF
J: TRBJ1-5
V: TRBV24-1

CDR3: CASSLSLGRGVGAGELFF
J: TRBJ2-2
V: TRBV27

CDR3: CASNGGANEQYF
J: TRBJ2-7
V: TRBV11-2

CDR3: CAWSPGAYGYTF
J: TRBJ1-2
V: TRBV30

CDR3: CASSLRTANTGELFF
J: TRBJ2-2
V: TRBV28

CDR3: CSARDRQGVYNEQFF
J: TRBJ2-1
V: TRBV20-1

CDR3: CASSLGRAEAFF
J: TRBJ1-1
V: TRBV12-3/TRBV12-4

CDR3: CASSPHDGAPNTDTQYF
J: TRBJ2-3
V: TRBV7-2

CDR3: CASSPQGTRAGYTF
J: TRBJ1-2
V: TRBV12-3/TRBV12-4

CDR3: CASSQISETQYF
J: TRBJ2-5
V: TRBV3-1

CDR3: CASRPPGNSGNEQFF
J: TRBJ2-1
V: TRBV28

CDR3: CSARGFFSGRATDTQYF
J: TRBJ2-3
V: TRBV20-1

CDR3: CSGGRDRGQGEQFF
J: TRBJ2-1
V: TRBV20-1

CDR3: CSALRGRSTYEQYF
J: TRBJ2-7
V: TRBV20-1

CDR3: CASSLAQGADADTQYF
J: TRBJ2-3
V: TRBV7-9

CDR3: CASSTSKETQYF
J: TRBJ2-5
V: TRBV18

CDR3: CASSVAPLAGGREQFF
J: TRBJ2-1
V: TRBV21-1

CDR3: CSAAGTSLEQFF
J: TRBJ2-1
V: TRBV20-1

CDR3: CASSQEAGFGEQYF
J: TRBJ2-7
V: TRBV4-3

CDR3: CSVGRDGNEQFF
J: TRBJ2-1
V: TRBV29-1

CDR3: CASSATASITNMNTEAFF
J: TRBJ1-1
V: TRBV23-1

CDR3: CATSEGRGFTGELFF
J: TRBJ2-2
V: TRBV24-1

CDR3: CASSAGLITDTQYF
J: TRBJ2-3
V: TRBV7-9

CDR3: CSVEGLTSSYEQYF
J: TRBJ2-7
V: TRBV29-1

CDR3: CSAQGQAETQYF
J: TRBJ2-5
V: TRBV29-1

CDR3: CSAMTGDYEQYF
J: TRBJ2-7
V: TRBV20-1

CDR3: CASSYDQGAVYGYTF
J: TRBJ1-2
V: TRBV6-5

CDR3: CASNPGSSYNEQFF
J: TRBJ2-1
V: TRBV28

CDR3: CSASKAVTGELFF
J: TRBJ2-2
V: TRBV20-1

CDR3: CASSSGLASGELFF
J: TRBJ2-2
V: TRBV7-2

CDR3: CAWSPGSGYTF
J: TRBJ1-2
V: TRBV30

CDR3: CSVSSGSSAHNEQFF
J: TRBJ2-1
V: TRBV20-1

CDR3: CSARQNTGELFF
J: TRBJ2-2
V: TRBV20-1

CDR3: CSVDEWTGSSYEQYF
J: TRBJ2-7
V: TRBV29-1

CDR3: CASSEAASTDTQYF
J: TRBJ2-3
V: TRBV25-1

CDR3: CASSRTSGRAGNEQFF
J: TRBJ2-1
V: TRBV12-3/TRBV12-4

CDR3: CASSQDEVEKTQYF
J: TRBJ2-5
V: TRBV4-3

CDR3: CASSLDRGFSRSIF
J: TRBJ2-3
V: TRBV5-8

CDR3: CASRYGTTGQPQHF
J: TRBJ1-5
V: TRBV2

CDR3: CSALTLGRQETQYF
J: TRBJ2-5
V: TRBV20-1

CDR3: CSAEGLREDTQYF
J: TRBJ2-3
V: TRBV20-1

CDR3: CASSFLGSRTDTQYF
J: TRBJ2-3
V: TRBV12-3/TRBV12-4

CDR3: CASSRAGRDTDTQYF
J: TRBJ2-3
V: TRBV7-2

CDR3: CSRPNTGELFF
J: TRBJ2-2
V: TRBV29-1

CDR3: CSVSAGGPRNIQYF
J: TRBJ2-4
V: TRBV29-1

CDR3: CASSLAEPYEQYF
J: TRBJ2-7
V: TRBV7-9